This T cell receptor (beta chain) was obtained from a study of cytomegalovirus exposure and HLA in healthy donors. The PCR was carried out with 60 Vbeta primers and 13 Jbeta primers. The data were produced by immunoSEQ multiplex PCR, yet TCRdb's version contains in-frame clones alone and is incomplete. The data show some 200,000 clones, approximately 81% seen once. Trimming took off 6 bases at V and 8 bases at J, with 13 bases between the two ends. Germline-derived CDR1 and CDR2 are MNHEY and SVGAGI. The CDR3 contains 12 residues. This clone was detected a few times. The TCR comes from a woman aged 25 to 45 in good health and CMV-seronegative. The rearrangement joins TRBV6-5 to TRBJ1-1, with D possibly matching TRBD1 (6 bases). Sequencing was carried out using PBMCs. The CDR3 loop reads CASSPDRREAFF. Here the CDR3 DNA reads TGTGCCAGCAGCCCTGACAGGAGGGAAGCTTTCTTT.